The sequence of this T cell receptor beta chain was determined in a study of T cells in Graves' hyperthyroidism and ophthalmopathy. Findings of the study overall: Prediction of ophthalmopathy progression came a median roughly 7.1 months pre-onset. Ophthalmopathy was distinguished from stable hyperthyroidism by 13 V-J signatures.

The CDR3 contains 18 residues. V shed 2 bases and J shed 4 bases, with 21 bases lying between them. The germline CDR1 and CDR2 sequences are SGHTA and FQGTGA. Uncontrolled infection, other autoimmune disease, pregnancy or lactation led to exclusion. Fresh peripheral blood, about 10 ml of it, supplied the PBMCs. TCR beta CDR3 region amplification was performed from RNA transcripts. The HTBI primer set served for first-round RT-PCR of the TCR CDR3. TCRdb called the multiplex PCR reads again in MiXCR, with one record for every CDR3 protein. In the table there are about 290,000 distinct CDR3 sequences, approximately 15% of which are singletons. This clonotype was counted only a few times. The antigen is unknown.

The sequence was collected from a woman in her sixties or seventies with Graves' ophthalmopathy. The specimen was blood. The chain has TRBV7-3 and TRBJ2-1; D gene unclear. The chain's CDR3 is CASSLGLRSKMGYNEQFF. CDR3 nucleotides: TGTGCCAGCAGCTTAGGTCTTCGATCAAAAATGGGATACAATGAGCAGTTCTTC.